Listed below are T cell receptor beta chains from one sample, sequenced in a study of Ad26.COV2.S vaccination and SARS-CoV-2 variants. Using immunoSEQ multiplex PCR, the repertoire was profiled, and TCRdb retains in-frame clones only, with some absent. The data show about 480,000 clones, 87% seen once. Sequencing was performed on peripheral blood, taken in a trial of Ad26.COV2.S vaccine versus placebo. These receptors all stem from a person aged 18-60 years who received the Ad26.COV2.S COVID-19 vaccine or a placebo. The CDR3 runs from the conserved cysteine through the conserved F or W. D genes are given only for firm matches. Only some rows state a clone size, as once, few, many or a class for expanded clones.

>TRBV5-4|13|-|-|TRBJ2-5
CASSSQGTETQYF
TGTGCCAGCAGCTCCCAGGGGACAGAGACCCAGTACTTC
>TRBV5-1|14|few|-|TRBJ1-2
CASSGGGQWYGYTF
TGCGCCAGCAGCGGAGGAGGGCAATGGTATGGCTACACCTTC
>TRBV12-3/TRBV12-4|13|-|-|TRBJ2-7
CASSQRARGEQYF
TGTGCCAGCAGCCAGAGGGCGAGGGGCGAGCAGTACTTC
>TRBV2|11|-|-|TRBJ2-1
CASRTYGEQFF
TGTGCCAGCAGGACCTACGGTGAGCAGTTCTTC
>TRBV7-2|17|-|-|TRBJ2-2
CASSLGPPGPNTGELFF
TGTGCCAGCAGCTTAGGACCCCCTGGGCCCAACACCGGGGAGCTGTTTTTT
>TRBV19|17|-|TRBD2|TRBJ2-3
CASWGGAGASGTDTQYF
TGTGCCAGTTGGGGCGGGGCGGGAGCATCCGGCACAGATACGCAGTATTTT
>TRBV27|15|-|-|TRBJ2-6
CASRQGTSGANVLTF
TGTGCCAGTAGACAAGGGACATCTGGGGCCAACGTCCTGACTTTC
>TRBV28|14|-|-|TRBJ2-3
CASSFPRDSNTQYF
TGTGCCAGCAGTTTCCCTCGGGACTCTAATACGCAGTATTTT
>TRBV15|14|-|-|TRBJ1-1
CATSRVGDKAEAFF
TGTGCCACCAGCAGAGTTGGGGACAAGGCTGAAGCTTTCTTT
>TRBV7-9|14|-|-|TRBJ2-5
CASSLALRQETQYF
TGTGCCAGCAGCTTAGCCCTCCGCCAAGAGACCCAGTACTTC
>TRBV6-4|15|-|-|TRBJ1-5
CASSDHIWSNQPQHF
TGTGCCAGCAGTGATCACATTTGGAGCAATCAGCCCCAGCATTTT
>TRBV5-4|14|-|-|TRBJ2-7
CASSPFGSSPEQYF
TGTGCCAGCAGCCCTTTCGGGTCTTCGCCCGAGCAGTACTTC
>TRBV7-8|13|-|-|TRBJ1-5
CASSPVVTQPQHF
TGTGCCAGCAGCCCCGTAGTCACCCAGCCCCAGCATTTT
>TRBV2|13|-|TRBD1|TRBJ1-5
CASSADRGQPQHF
TGTGCCAGCAGTGCCGACAGGGGTCAGCCCCAGCATTTT
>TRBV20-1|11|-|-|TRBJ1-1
CSALDNTEAFF
TGCAGTGCTCTGGACAACACTGAAGCTTTCTTT
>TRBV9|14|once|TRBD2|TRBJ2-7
CASSVSTGGYEQYF
TGTGCCAGCAGCGTGAGCACGGGGGGCTACGAGCAGTACTTC
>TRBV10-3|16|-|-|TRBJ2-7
CAISGRDGGIGNEQYF
TGTGCCATCAGTGGGAGGGACGGTGGAATTGGTAACGAGCAGTACTTC
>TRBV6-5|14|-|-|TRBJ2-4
CASSPGVGKNIQYF
TGTGCCAGCAGCCCAGGGGTGGGCAAAAACATTCAGTACTTC
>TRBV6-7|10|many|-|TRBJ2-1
CASNCDEQFF
TGTGCCAGCAATTGTGACGAGCAGTTCTTC